This T cell receptor (beta chain) stems from a study of CD8+ T cells in alopecia areata. Background on the study: For 6 to 18 months, tofacitinib was taken, and 6 months off drug followed. General study results and limits: Patients showed less clear TCR sequence sharing than mice, possibly partly because of HLA diversity.

Germline CDR1 reads MNHNS; CDR2 reads SASEGT. The CDR3 is 15 residues long. V gave up 3 bases and J gave up 8 bases; unmatched junction bases: 8. To note about this clone: The antigen is undetermined.

Extraction and reverse transcription of RNA yielded cDNA as the sequencing template. The table came from immunoSEQ multiplex PCR; TCRdb's copy has only in-frame clones and leaves some out. The table shows about 97,000 clones, with 35% to 45% occurring only once. The clonotype originates from a human donor with alopecia areata. V is TRBV6-1 and J is TRBJ2-1; TRBD1 matches 9 bases. Sequenced material: CD4+ T cells sorted from blood. Here the CDR3 reads CASSDGTGYIHEQFF. Written as DNA, the CDR3 is TGTGCCAGCAGTGATGGGACAGGGTACATCCATGAGCAGTTCTTC.